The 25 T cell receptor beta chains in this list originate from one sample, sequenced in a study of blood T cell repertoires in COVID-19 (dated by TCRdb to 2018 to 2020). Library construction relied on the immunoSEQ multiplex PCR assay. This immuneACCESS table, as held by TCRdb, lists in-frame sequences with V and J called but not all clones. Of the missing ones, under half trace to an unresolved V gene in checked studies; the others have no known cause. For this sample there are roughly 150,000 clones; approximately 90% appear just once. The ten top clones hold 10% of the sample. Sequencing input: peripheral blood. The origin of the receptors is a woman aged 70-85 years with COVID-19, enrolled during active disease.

CDR3: CARQTGGAYNEQFF. The CDR3 DNA reads TGTGCCCGACAAACGGGGGGCGCCTACAATGAGCAGTTCTTC. The chain carries TRBV30 and TRBJ2-1, with a weak D call TRBD2 (7 bases). CDR3 length: 14 residues. V was shortened by 8 bases and J by 2 bases, with 16 bases between the two germline ends. Germline-derived CDR1 and CDR2 are GTSNPN and SVGIG (reference sequence). The full variable domain, its missing parts supplied by reference TRBV30 and TRBJ2-1, is SQTIHQWPATLVQPVGSPLSLECTVEGTSNPNLYWYRQAAGRGLQLLFYSVGIGQISSEVPQNLSASRPQDRQFILSSKKLLLSDSGFYLCARQTGGAYNEQFFGPGTRLTVL.

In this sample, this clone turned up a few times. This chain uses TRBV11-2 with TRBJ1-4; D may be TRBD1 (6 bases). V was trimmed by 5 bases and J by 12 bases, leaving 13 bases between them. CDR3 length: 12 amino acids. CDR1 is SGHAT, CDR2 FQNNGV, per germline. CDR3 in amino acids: CASSITGFQLFF. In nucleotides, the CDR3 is TGTGCCAGCAGCATAACAGGGTTTCAACTGTTTTTT. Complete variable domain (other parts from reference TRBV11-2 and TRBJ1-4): EAGVAQSPRYKIIEKRQSVAFWCNPISGHATLYWYQQILGQGPKLLIQFQNNGVVDDSQLPKDRFSAERLKGVDSTLKIQPAKLEDSAVYLCASSITGFQLFFGSGTQLSVL.

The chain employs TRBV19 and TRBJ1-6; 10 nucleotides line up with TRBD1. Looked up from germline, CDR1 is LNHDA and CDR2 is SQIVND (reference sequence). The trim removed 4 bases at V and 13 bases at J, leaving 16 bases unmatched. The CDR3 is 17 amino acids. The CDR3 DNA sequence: TGTGCCAGTAGTAGGCGGACAGGGGGTACCCATGAGGGGCCCCTCCACTTT. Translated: CASSRRTGGTHEGPLHF. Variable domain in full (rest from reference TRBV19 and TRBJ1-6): DGGITQSPKYLFRKEGQNVTLSCEQNLNHDAMYWYRQDPGQGLRLIYYSQIVNDFQKGDIAEGYSVSREKKESFPLTVTSAQKNPTAFYLCASSRRTGGTHEGPLHFGNGTRLTVT.

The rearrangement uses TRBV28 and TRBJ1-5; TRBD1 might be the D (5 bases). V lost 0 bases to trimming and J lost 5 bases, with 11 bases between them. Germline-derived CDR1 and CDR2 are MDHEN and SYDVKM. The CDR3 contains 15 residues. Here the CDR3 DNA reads TGTGCCAGCAGTTTATGGGGGGGGACTCATCAGCCCCAGCATTTT. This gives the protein CASSLWGGTHQPQHF. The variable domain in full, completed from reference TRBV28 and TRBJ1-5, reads DVKVTQSSRYLVKRTGEKVFLECVQDMDHENMFWYRQDPGLGLRLIYFSYDVKMKEKGDIPEGYSVSREKKERFSLILESASTNQTSMYLCASSLWGGTHQPQHFGDGTRLSIL.

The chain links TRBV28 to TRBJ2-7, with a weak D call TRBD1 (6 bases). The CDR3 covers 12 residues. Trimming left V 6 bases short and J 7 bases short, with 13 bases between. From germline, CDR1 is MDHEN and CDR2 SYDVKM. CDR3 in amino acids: CASRQTGFEQYF. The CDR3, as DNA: TGTGCCAGCAGACAAACAGGGTTTGAGCAGTACTTC.

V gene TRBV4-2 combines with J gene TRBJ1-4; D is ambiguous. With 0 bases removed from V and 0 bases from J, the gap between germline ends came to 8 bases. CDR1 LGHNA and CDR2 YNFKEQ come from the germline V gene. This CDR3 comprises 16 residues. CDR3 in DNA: TGTGCCAGCAGCCAAGATCCCTTTGCAACTAATGAAAAACTGTTTTTT. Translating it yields CASSQDPFATNEKLFF.

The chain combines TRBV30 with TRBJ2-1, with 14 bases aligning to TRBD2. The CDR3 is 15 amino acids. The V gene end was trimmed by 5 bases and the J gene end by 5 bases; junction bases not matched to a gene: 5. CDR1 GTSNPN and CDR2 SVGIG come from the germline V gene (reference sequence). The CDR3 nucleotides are TGTGCCTGGGGATTGGGACTAGCGGGGGACAATGAGCAGTTCTTC. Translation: CAWGLGLAGDNEQFF.

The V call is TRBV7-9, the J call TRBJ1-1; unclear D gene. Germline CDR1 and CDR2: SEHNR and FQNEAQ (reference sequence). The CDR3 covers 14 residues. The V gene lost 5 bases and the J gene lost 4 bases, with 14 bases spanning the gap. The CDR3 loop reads CASSPRRVSTEAFF. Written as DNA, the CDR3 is TGTGCCAGCAGCCCCCGGCGGGTTAGCACTGAAGCTTTCTTT.

The CDR3 sequence is CASRYSGGASTDTQYF. Here the CDR3 DNA reads TGTGCCAGCCGCTATAGCGGGGGAGCTAGCACAGATACGCAGTATTTT. This chain joins TRBV3-1 (or the pseudogene TRBV3-2) and TRBJ2-3; 9 bases align to TRBD2. Germline-derived CDR1 and CDR2 are LGHDT and YNNKEL (reference sequence). V lost 8 bases, J lost 0 bases, and 9 bases stayed unmatched. This CDR3 is 16 amino acids long.

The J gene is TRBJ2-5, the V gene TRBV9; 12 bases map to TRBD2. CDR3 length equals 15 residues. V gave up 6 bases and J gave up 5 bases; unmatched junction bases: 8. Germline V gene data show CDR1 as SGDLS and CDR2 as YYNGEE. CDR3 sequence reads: CASNPSGGARETQYF. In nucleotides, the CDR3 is TGTGCCAGCAATCCTAGCGGGGGGGCGAGGGAGACCCAGTACTTC. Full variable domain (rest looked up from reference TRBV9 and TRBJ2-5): DSGVTQTPKHLITATGQRVTLRCSPRSGDLSVYWYQQSLDQGLQFLIQYYNGEERAKGNILERFSAQQFPDLHSELNLSSLELGDSALYFCASNPSGGARETQYFGPGTRLLVL.

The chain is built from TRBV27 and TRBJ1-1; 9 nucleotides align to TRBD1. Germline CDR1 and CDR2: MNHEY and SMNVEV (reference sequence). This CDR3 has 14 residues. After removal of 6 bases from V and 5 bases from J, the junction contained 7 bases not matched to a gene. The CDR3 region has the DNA TGTGCCAGCAGGGGGGACAGGGCCTCAACTGAAGCTTTCTTT. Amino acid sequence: CASRGDRASTEAFF.

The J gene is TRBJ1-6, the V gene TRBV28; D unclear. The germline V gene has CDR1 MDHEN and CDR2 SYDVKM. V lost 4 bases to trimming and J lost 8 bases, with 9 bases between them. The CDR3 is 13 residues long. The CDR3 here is CASSSRGYSPLHF. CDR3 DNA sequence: TGTGCCAGCAGTTCAAGAGGGTATTCACCCCTCCACTTT.

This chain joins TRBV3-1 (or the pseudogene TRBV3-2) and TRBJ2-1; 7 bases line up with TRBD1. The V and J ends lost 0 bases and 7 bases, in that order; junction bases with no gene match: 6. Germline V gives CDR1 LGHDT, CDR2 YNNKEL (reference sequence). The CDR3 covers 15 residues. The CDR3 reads CASSQDFGTDNEQFF. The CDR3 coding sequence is TGTGCCAGCAGCCAAGATTTCGGGACAGATAATGAGCAGTTCTTC.

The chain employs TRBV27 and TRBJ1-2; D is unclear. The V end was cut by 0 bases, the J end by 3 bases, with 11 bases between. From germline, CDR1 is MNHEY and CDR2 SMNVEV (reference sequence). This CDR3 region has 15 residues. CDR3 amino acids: CASSLSPSGDYGYTF. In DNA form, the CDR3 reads TGTGCCAGCAGTTTATCACCGAGCGGGGACTATGGCTACACCTTC.

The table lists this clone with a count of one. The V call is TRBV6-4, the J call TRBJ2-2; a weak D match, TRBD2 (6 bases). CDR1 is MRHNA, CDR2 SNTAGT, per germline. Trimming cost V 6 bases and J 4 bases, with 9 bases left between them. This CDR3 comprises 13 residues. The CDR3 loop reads CASRGLSTGELFF. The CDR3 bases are TGTGCCAGCAGGGGACTTTCCACCGGGGAGCTGTTTTTT.

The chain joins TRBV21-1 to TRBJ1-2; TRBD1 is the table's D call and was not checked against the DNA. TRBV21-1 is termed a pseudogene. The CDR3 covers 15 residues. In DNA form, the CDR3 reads TGTGCCAGCAGCAATTTAGGGGGCTTCAGGTATGGCTACACCTTC. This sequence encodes CASSNLGGFRYGYTF.

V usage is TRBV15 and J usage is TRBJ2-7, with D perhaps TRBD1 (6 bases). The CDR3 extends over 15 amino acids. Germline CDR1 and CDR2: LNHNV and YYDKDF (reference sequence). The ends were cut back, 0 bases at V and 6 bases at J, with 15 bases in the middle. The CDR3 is CATSREGAQGGEQYF. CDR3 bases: TGTGCCACCAGCAGAGAAGGTGCCCAAGGGGGCGAGCAGTACTTC.

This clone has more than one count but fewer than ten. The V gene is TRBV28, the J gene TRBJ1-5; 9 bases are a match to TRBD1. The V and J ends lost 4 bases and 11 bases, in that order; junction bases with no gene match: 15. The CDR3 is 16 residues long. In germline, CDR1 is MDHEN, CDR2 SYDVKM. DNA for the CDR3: TGTGCCAGCAGTTCCCCCGGGACAGGGTCCCAATGGGCCCAGCATTTT. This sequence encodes CASSSPGTGSQWAQHF.

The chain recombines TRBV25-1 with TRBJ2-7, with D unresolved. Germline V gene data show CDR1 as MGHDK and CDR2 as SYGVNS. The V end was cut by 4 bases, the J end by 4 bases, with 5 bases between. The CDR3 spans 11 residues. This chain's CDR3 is CASSGPYEQYF. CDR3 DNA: TGTGCCAGCAGTGGGCCTTACGAGCAGTACTTC.

The CDR3 sequence is CASSQSSTSASYNEQFF. CDR3 DNA sequence: TGCGCCAGCAGCCAATCAAGCACTAGCGCGTCCTACAATGAGCAGTTCTTC. The chain joins TRBV4-1 to TRBJ2-1; 7 bases are shared with TRBD2. V gave up 2 bases and J gave up 1 base; unmatched junction bases: 8. The CDR3 spans 17 residues. Germline V lookup: CDR1 MGHRA, CDR2 YSYEKL.

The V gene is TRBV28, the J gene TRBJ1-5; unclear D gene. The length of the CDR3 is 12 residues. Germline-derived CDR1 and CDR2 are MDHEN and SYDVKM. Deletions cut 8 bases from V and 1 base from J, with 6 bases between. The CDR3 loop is CASGGSNQPQHF. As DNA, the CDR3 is TGTGCCAGCGGCGGGAGCAATCAGCCCCAGCATTTT.

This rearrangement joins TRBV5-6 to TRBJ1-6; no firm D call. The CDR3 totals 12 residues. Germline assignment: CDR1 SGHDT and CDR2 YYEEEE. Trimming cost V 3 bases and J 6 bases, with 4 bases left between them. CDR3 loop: CASSSVNSPLHF. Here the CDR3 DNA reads TGTGCCAGCAGCTCCGTTAATTCACCCCTCCACTTT.

The CDR3 sequence: CASSAGGDNQPQHF. CDR3 DNA: TGTGCCAGCAGCGCCGGGGGGGACAATCAGCCCCAGCATTTT. The J gene is TRBJ1-5, the V gene TRBV9; weak D call: TRBD1 (5 bases). V was trimmed by 3 bases and J by 3 bases, leaving 10 bases between them. Looked up from germline, CDR1 is SGDLS and CDR2 is YYNGEE. CDR3 length: 14 amino acids.

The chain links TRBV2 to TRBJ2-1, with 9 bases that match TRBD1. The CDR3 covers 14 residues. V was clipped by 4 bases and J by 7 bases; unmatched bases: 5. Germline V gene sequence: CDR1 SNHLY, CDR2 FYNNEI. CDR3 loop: CASSVGTGLNEQFF. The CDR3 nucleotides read TGTGCCAGCAGTGTGGGGACAGGGTTGAATGAGCAGTTCTTC.

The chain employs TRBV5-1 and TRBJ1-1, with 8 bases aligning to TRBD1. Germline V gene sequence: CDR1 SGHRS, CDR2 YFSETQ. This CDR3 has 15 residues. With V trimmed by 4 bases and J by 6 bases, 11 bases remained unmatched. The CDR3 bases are TGCGCCAGCAGCCCCGGACAGGGTGTGTTCGCTGAAGCTTTCTTT. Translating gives CASSPGQGVFAEAFF. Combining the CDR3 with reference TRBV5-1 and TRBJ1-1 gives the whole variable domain KAGVTQTPRYLIKTRGQQVTLSCSPISGHRSVSWYQQTPGQGLQFLFEYFSETQRNKGNFPGRFSGRQFSNSRSEMNVSTLELGDSALYLCASSPGQGVFAEAFFGQGTRLTVV.